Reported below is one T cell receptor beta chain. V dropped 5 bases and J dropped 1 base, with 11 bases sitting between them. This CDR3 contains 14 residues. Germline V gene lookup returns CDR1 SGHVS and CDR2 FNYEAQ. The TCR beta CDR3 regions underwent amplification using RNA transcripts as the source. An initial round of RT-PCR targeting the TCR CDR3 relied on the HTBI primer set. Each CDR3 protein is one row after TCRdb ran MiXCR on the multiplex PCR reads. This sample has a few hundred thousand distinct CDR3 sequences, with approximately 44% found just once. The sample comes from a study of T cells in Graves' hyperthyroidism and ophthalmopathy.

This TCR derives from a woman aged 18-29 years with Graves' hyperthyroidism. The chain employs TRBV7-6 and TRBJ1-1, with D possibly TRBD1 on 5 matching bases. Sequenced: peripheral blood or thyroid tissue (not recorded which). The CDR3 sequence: CASSQLGGNTEAFF. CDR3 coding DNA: TGTGCCAGCAGCCAACTCGGGGGGAACACTGAAGCTTTCTTT. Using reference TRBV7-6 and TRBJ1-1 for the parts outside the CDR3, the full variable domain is GAGVSQSPRYKVTKRGQDVALRCDPISGHVSLYWYRQALGQGPEFLTYFNYEAQQDKSGLPNDRFSAERPEGSISTLTIQRTEQRDSAMYRCASSQLGGNTEAFFGQGTRLTVV.